The entry below describes one T cell receptor (beta chain). These data originate in a study of T cell changes during pregnancy in multiple sclerosis. Data came from immunoSEQ multiplex PCR; TCRdb stores just in-frame clones and leaves some out. The table has tens of thousands of clones, 85% to 95% seen once. The CDR3 has 15 residues. Trimming pared 1 base from V and 4 bases from J, leaving 10 bases between. Germline CDR1 KGHSH, CDR2 LQKENI. Specimen: CD4+ T cells from peripheral blood mononuclear cells, collected in the second trimester of pregnancy. The genes are TRBV18 and TRBJ1-4; D ambiguous. This sequence originates from a female donor with multiple sclerosis, enrolled in a pregnancy study. For the CDR3, the DNA is TGTGCCAGCTCACCACGCCGAGCCTATAATGAAAAACTGTTTTTT. This translates into CASSPRRAYNEKLFF.